These T cell receptor beta chains were read from a single sample in a study of OX40 agonist ivuxolimab in advanced cancers. Profiling relied on immunoSEQ multiplex PCR, and the TCRdb table lists in-frame clones only, not all of them. Altogether over 50,000 clones are present, around 88% being singletons, with the ten largest covering about 12%. This sample comprised CD4+ or CD8+ T cells sorted from blood, obtained in a trial of the OX40 agonist ivuxolimab. The receptors were sampled from an adult with an advanced solid tumor such as melanoma, head and neck, liver or kidney cancer. Each CDR3 is given with its conserved first and last residue. A D gene is named only where the DNA matches it firmly.

cdr3_aa j_call v_call d_call
CASSQGGTTYGYTF TRBJ1-2 TRBV4-1 NA
CASSGRSGQGDTGELFF TRBJ2-2 TRBV5-6 TRBD1
CASGVSYEQYF TRBJ2-7 TRBV2 NA
CASSTGTGATEAFF TRBJ1-1 TRBV6-5 TRBD1
CASTTSLDEQYF TRBJ2-7 TRBV6-5 NA
CASRPLADTQYF TRBJ2-3 TRBV28 NA
CSIRAGNTIYF TRBJ1-3 TRBV28 NA
CASSLTVSYEQYF TRBJ2-7 TRBV28 NA
CASSFLGAGDTDTQYF TRBJ2-3 TRBV27 TRBD2
CASSAGTEAFF TRBJ1-1 TRBV10-1 NA